The T cell receptor (beta chain) under discussion was sequenced for a study of graft-versus-host responses after intestinal transplantation. At the level of the study: Induction with anti-thymocyte globulin, then tacrolimus and steroids for about 3 years, was given to all recipients.

Measured with immunoSEQ multiplex PCR; TCRdb has only the in-frame clones, and not every one. Of about 120,000 clones listed, approximately 95% are singletons. Regarding the study as a whole: GvH clones turned up in recipient marrow; some had shown up first in ileum or blood. After transplant, early declines in HvG clones were associated with peak levels of circulating GvH clones. Where graft-donor T cell macrochimerism was present, patients had high graft-versus-host to host-versus-graft clonal ratios in allografts.

As for this clone: Its antigen remains unidentified. The same CDR3 also results from other DNA sequences found in this sample.

In germline, CDR1 is LNHNV, CDR2 YYDKDF (reference sequence). The ends lost 3 bases at V and 4 bases at J; junction bases unmatched: 3. The CDR3 has 14 amino acids. The sequences come from unstimulated CD4+ T cells sorted from spleen or lymph node cells, collected before intestinal transplant. The TCR sequence derives from a human donor who received an intestinal transplant. The genes are TRBV15 and TRBJ2-1; 7 positions match TRBD1. The CDR3 loop reads CATSRGTAYNEQFF. DNA for the CDR3: TGTGCCACCAGCAGGGGGACAGCTTACAATGAGCAGTTCTTC. Drawing the rest from reference TRBV15 and TRBJ2-1, the complete variable domain is DAMVIQNPRYQVTQFGKPVTLSCSQTLNHNVMYWYQQKSSQAPKLLFHYYDKDFNNEADTPDNFQSRRPNTSFCFLDIRSPGLGDTAMYLCATSRGTAYNEQFFGPGTRLTVL.